One T cell receptor beta chain is described in this entry. Germline values: CDR1 LGHNA, CDR2 YNFKEQ. The CDR3 extends over 13 amino acids. V was shortened by 4 bases and J by 5 bases, with 11 bases between the two germline ends. The sample originates from a study of T cell changes during pregnancy in multiple sclerosis. The method was immunoSEQ multiplex PCR; TCRdb's version includes in-frame clones alone and lacks a portion of them. The table shows about 76,000 clones, with approximately 90% occurring only once. The rearrangement uses TRBV4-2 and TRBJ1-1; D gene ambiguous. The material sequenced was peripheral blood, taken in the first trimester of pregnancy. This TCR was recovered from a female donor in good health, enrolled as a control in a pregnancy study. As DNA, the CDR3 is TGTGCCAGCAGCCCCCGGCAGGATACTGAAGCTTTCTTT. Its protein product is CASSPRQDTEAFF.